Sequencing of this T cell receptor beta chain was carried out in a study of blood T cell repertoires in COVID-19. The protocol was immunoSEQ multiplex PCR, while the TCRdb copy is restricted to in-frame clones and leaves out a portion. The data show fewer than 250,000 clones, with around four fifths seen just once and approximately 6.3% held by the top ten. The germline gives CDR1 MDHEN, CDR2 SYDVKM. The V and J ends lost 5 bases and 1 base, in that order; junction bases with no gene match: 4. The CDR3 spans 14 residues. The origin of this receptor is a woman aged 55-70 years with active or convalescent COVID-19. The sample taken for sequencing was peripheral blood. This chain connects TRBV28 to TRBJ1-2; TRBD1 aligns across 7 bases. The CDR3 nucleotides are TGTGCCAGCAGTGGACAGGTCCTTAACTATGGCTACACCTTC. It is translated as CASSGQVLNYGYTF.